What follows are 8 T cell receptor beta chains derived from one specimen sequenced in a study of beta chain features in type 1 diabetes. Broader study findings: Within each of all four CD4+ subsets, Type 1 diabetes patients had TCRB CDR3s that were moderately but significantly shorter.

cDNA synthesis used the whole RNA isolate, giving expressed TCRB sequences. The protocol was immunoSEQ multiplex PCR, while the TCRdb copy is restricted to in-frame clones and leaves out a portion. Of 500,000 to 850,000 clones in the sample, over 12% were seen once. Their antigens remain unidentified. Sequencing was performed on naive CD4+ T cells from blood. These receptors were collected from a man between 18 and 29 years old with type 1 diabetes.

The CDR3 loop is CASSPPEVAVREQFF. The CDR3 DNA reads TGTGCCAGCTCACCACCTGAAGTAGCGGTCCGCGAGCAGTTCTTC. The J gene is TRBJ2-1, the V gene TRBV18, with a tentative D call TRBD2 (6 bases). This CDR3 is built from 15 residues. Germline loops: CDR1 KGHSH, CDR2 LQKENI. V lost 0 bases and J lost 10, with 16 bases in between.

The J gene is TRBJ1-2, the V gene TRBV6-5, with D perhaps matching TRBD1 (5 bases). V was pared by 2 bases and J by 4 bases, with 8 bases between. The CDR3 consists of 13 residues. CDR1 MNHEY and CDR2 SVGAGI come from the germline V gene. CDR3 in DNA: TGTGCCAGCAGTTACGGGGCGGGCTATGGCTACACCTTC. As protein: CASSYGAGYGYTF.

This clone was observed a handful of times. The V and J genes are TRBV19 and TRBJ1-5, with TRBD1 identical over 10 bases. V lost 3 bases to trimming and J lost 5 bases; unmatched junction nucleotides: 4. The CDR3 spans 15 residues. Germline CDR1 and CDR2: LNHDA and SQIVND (reference sequence). CDR3 nucleotide sequence: TGTGCCAGTAGTATTAGGGACAGGGGAGATCAGCCCCAGCATTTT. Its protein is CASSIRDRGDQPQHF. Full variable domain (missing parts from reference TRBV19 and TRBJ1-5): DGGITQSPKYLFRKEGQNVTLSCEQNLNHDAMYWYRQDPGQGLRLIYYSQIVNDFQKGDIAEGYSVSREKKESFPLTVTSAQKNPTAFYLCASSIRDRGDQPQHFGDGTRLSIL.

This clone was seen a handful of times. One end of the junction does not line up with germline, which may come from a read error. The V and J genes are TRBV6-6 and TRBJ1-1, with 9 bases aligning to TRBD1. This CDR3 contains 13 residues. CDR1 MNHNY and CDR2 SVGAGI come from the germline V gene (reference sequence). This CDR3 reads CASSYGDRASSVF. The CDR3 nucleotides read TGTGCCAGCAGTTACGGGGACAGGGCCTCGTCAGTATTT.

There are a few counts of this clone. V and J are TRBV19 and TRBJ2-2; 8 bases are shared with TRBD1. Unmatched junction bases numbered 5, after V lost 6 bases and J lost 2 bases. CDR3 size: 15 residues. Germline CDR1 reads LNHDA; CDR2 reads SQIVND (reference sequence). The CDR3 spells CASRPDRVNTGELFF. For the CDR3, the DNA is TGTGCCAGTAGGCCGGACAGGGTAAACACCGGGGAGCTGTTTTTT.

The chain uses TRBV7-2 and TRBJ1-5, with 9 nucleotides matching TRBD1. This CDR3 comprises 15 residues. Looked up from germline, CDR1 is SGHTA and CDR2 is FQGNSA. J lost 4 bases, V lost 2 bases, and 3 bases had no gene match. As DNA, the CDR3 is TGTGCCAGCAGCTTAATGGGACAGGGAAATCAGCCCCAGCATTTT. Translating gives CASSLMGQGNQPQHF.

This clone came up a few times. The chain couples TRBV7-2 to TRBJ1-2; weak D call: TRBD1 (6 bases). Germline V gene sequence: CDR1 SGHTA, CDR2 FQGNSA. The CDR3 has 14 residues. V gave up 4 bases and J gave up 7 bases, with 16 bases separating them. CDR3 amino acids: CASSSGGGLGGYTF. The CDR3 DNA follows: TGTGCCAGCAGCTCCGGAGGGGGGTTGGGTGGCTACACCTTC.

The V and J genes are TRBV30 and TRBJ2-5, with 8 bases matching TRBD1. Matching the DNA end better, TRBJ2-7 makes the J call doubtful. CDR1 is GTSNPN and CDR2 is SVGIG in the germline V gene (reference sequence). The CDR3 runs 12 residues. The CDR3 nucleotides are TGTGCCTCGGGACAGGCCCCCTACGAGCAGTACTTC. Translation gives CASGQAPYEQYF.